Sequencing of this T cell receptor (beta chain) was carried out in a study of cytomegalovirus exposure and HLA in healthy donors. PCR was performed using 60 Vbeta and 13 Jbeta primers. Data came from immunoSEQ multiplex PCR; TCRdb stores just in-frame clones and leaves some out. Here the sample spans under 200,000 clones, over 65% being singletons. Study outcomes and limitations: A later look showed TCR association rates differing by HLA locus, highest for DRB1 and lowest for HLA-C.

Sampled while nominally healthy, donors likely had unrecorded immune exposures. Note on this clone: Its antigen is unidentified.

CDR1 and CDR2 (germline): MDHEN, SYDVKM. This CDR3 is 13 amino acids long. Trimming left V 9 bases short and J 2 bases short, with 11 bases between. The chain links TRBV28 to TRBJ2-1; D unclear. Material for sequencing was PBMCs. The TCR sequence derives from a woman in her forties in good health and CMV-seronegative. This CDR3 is CASGFNAYNEQFF. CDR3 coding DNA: TGTGCCAGTGGCTTCAATGCCTACAATGAGCAGTTCTTC.